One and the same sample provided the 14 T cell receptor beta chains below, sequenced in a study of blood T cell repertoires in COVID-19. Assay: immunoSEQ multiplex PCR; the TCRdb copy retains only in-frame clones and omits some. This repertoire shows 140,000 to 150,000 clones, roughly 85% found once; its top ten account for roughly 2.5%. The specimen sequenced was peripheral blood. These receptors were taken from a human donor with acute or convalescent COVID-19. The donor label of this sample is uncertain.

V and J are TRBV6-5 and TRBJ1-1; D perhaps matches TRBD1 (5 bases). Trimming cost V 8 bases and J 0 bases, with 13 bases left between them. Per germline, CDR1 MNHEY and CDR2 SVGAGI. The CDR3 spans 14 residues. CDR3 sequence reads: CASRQGGVNTEAFF. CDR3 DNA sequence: TGTGCCAGCCGGCAGGGCGGGGTGAACACTGAAGCTTTCTTT.

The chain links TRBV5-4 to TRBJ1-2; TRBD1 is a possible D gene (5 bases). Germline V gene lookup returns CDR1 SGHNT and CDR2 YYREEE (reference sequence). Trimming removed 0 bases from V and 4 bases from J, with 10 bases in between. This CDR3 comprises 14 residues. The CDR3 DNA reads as TGTGCCAGCAGCTTGGATGGGGGGAGCTATGGCTACACCTTC. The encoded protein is CASSLDGGSYGYTF.

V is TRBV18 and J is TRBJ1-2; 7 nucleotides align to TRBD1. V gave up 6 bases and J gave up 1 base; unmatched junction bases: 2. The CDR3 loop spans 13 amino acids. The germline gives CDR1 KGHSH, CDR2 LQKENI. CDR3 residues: CASSRDSNYGYTF. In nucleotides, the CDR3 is TGTGCCAGCTCGCGGGACAGTAACTATGGCTACACCTTC. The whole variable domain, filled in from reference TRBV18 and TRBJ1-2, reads NAGVMQNPRHLVRRRGQEARLRCSPMKGHSHVYWYRQLPEEGLKFMVYLQKENIIDESGMPKERFSAEFPKEGPSILRIQQVVRGDSAAYFCASSRDSNYGYTFGSGTRLTVV.

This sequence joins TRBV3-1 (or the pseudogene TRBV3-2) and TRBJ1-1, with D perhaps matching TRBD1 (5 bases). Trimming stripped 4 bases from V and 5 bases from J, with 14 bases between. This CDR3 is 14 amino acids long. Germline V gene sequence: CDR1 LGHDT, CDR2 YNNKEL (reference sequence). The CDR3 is CASSPTAKGTEAFF. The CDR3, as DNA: TGTGCCAGCAGCCCCACGGCAAAGGGGACTGAAGCTTTCTTT.

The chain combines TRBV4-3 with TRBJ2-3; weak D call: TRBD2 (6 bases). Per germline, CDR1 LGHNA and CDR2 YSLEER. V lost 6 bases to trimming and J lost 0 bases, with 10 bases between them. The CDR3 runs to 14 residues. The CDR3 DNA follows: TGCGCCAGCAGTCCAGGGACTAGCACAGATACGCAGTATTTT. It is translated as CASSPGTSTDTQYF.

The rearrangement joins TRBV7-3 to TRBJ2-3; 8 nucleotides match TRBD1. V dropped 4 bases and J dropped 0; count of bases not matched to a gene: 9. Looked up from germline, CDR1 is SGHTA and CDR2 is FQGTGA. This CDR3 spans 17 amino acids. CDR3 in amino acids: CASSYGTGHPSTDTQYF. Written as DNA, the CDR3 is TGTGCCAGCAGCTACGGGACAGGCCATCCTAGCACAGATACGCAGTATTTT.

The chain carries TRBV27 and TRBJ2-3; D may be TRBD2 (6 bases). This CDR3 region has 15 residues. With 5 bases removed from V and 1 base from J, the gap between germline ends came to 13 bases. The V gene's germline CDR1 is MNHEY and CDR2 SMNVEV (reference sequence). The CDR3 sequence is CASSQEGSGTDTQYF. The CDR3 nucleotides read TGTGCCAGCAGTCAGGAGGGGTCGGGCACAGATACGCAGTATTTT.

The CDR3: CATSRAQREEQFF. DNA of the CDR3: TGTGCCACCAGCAGAGCCCAAAGGGAGGAGCAGTTCTTC. The gene calls are TRBV15 and TRBJ2-1; D may be TRBD2 (5 bases). There are 13 residues in the CDR3. Per the germline V gene, CDR1 is LNHNV and CDR2 is YYDKDF (reference sequence). The V end was cut by 1 base, the J end by 10 bases, with 11 bases between.

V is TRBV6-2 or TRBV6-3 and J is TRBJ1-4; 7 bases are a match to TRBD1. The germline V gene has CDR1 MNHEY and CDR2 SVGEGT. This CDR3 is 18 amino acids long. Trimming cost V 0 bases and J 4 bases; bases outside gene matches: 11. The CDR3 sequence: CASSYSPGDSRSNEKLFF. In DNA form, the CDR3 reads TGTGCCAGCAGTTACTCTCCCGGGGACAGCCGCAGTAATGAAAAACTGTTTTTT.

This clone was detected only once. CDR3 residues: CASSLNRATYGYTF. DNA of the CDR3: TGTGCCAGCAGCTTGAACAGGGCGACCTATGGCTACACCTTC. V gene TRBV5-4 combines with J gene TRBJ1-2, with a possible D match to TRBD1 (6 bases). V was trimmed by 1 base and J by 4 bases, leaving 11 bases between them. Germline CDR1 is SGHNT and CDR2 is YYREEE (reference sequence). This CDR3 region has 14 residues.

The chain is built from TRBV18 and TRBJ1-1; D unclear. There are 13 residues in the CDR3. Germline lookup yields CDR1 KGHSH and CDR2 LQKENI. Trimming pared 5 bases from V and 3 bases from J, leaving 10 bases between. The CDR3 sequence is CASSAAGDTEAFF. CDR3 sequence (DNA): TGTGCCAGCTCAGCGGCGGGAGACACTGAAGCTTTCTTT.

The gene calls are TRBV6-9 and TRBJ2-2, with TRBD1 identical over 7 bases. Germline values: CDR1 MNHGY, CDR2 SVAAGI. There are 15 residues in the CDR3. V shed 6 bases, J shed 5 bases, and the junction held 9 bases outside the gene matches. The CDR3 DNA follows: TGTGCCAGCAGCCCTACCGACAGGGAGACCGGGGAGCTGTTTTTT. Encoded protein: CASSPTDRETGELFF.

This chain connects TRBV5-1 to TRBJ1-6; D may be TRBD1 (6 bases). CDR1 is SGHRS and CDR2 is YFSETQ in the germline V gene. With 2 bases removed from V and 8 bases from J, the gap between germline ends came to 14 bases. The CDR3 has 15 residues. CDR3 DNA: TGCGCCAGCAGCTTACAGGGTTTAGGTGATTCACCCCTCCACTTT. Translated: CASSLQGLGDSPLHF.

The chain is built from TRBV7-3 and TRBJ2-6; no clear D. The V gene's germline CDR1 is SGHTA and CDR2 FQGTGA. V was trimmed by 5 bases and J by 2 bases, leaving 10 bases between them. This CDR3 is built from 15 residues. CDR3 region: CASSPSFAGANVLTF. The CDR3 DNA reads TGTGCCAGCAGCCCCAGTTTTGCTGGGGCCAACGTCCTGACTTTC.